The entry below describes one T cell receptor beta chain. Its specificity is unknown. V shed 5 bases and J 5 bases; nucleotides not matched to a gene: 4. This CDR3 comprises 14 residues. Looked up from germline, CDR1 is SGHTA and CDR2 is FQGNSA. PCR used 60 Vbeta primers and 13 Jbeta primers. The data were produced by immunoSEQ multiplex PCR, yet TCRdb's version contains in-frame clones alone and is incomplete. The sample carries approximately 120,000 clones, 17% recorded once. This sample is drawn from a study of cytomegalovirus exposure and HLA in healthy donors. Whole-study results and caveats: Evidence from a later analysis indicated that most CMV-associated TCR beta chains looked HLA-restricted.

Samples came from healthy bone marrow donors. At the time of sampling, donors were nominally healthy, though unrecorded immune exposures were likely. Material for sequencing was PBMCs. The sequence derives from a female donor in good health and CMV-seropositive. The rearrangement links TRBV7-2 to TRBJ1-2; TRBD1 agrees at 11 bases. CDR3 nucleotides: TGTGCCAGCAGCCCGGGACAGGGGGTTTATGGCTACACCTTC. This codes for CASSPGQGVYGYTF.